This is a list of T cell receptor beta chains from one sample in a study of tumor-infiltrating lymphocytes in localized non-small cell lung cancer. Data came from immunoSEQ multiplex PCR; TCRdb stores just in-frame clones and leaves some out. The repertoire holds 16,000 or so clones, with less than 85% as singletons. The sequenced sample was lung tumor tissue. All receptors come from a human donor with non-small cell lung cancer. The CDR3 runs from the conserved cysteine through the conserved F or W. A D gene is named only where the DNA matches it firmly. Rows give clone size only sometimes, using once, few, many, or a class for an expanded clone.

TRBV5-6,TRBJ1-1,.,.,CASSLRNTEAFF,TGTGCCAGCAGCTTGAGGAACACTGAAGCTTTCTTT
TRBV2,TRBJ2-2,.,.,CASSDVGGGTTGELFF,TGTGCCAGCAGTGATGTAGGAGGGGGCACCACCGGGGAGCTGTTTTTT
TRBV4-3,TRBJ1-3,.,.,CASSQDTGNTIYF,TGCGCCAGCAGCCAAGACACTGGAAACACCATATATTTT
TRBV27,TRBJ1-1,.,TRBD1,CASSSQGYTEAFF,TGTGCCAGCAGCTCACAGGGGTACACTGAAGCTTTCTTT
TRBV28,TRBJ1-1,.,.,CASGTPNTEAFF,TGTGCCAGTGGGACACCGAACACTGAAGCTTTCTTT
TRBV18,TRBJ2-5,.,.,CASSPQADGTQYF,TGTGCCAGCTCACCCCAAGCCGACGGGACCCAGTACTTC
TRBV19,TRBJ1-4,.,.,CASSMTAAINPNEKLFF,TGTGCCAGTAGTATGACGGCAGCTATAAACCCTAATGAAAAACTGTTTTTT
TRBV6-1,TRBJ2-5,once,TRBD1,CASSRQGAWETQYF,TGTGCCAGCTCCAGACAGGGGGCGTGGGAGACCCAGTACTTC
TRBV2,TRBJ1-4,once,.,CASTNRPQLFF,TGTGCCAGCACTAATCGGCCGCAACTGTTTTTT
TRBV4-2,TRBJ2-7,.,TRBD2,CASSQGTSGGVVTYEQYF,TGTGCCAGCAGCCAAGGAACTAGCGGGGGAGTCGTCACCTACGAGCAGTACTTC
TRBV4-2,TRBJ1-1,.,.,CASRYQVSGGIDTEAFF,TGTGCCAGCAGATACCAGGTGTCTGGGGGCATCGACACTGAAGCTTTCTTT
TRBV29-1,TRBJ2-1,.,.,CSGGGALATSQNEQFF,TGCAGCGGGGGCGGGGCCCTAGCGACTTCCCAGAATGAGCAGTTCTTC
TRBV4-3,TRBJ2-3,.,TRBD2,CASSRELAVITDTQYF,TGCGCCAGCAGCCGGGAGCTAGCGGTCATCACAGATACGCAGTATTTT
TRBV4-3,TRBJ2-7,.,TRBD2,CASSQDLGEGGYEQYF,TGCGCCAGCAGCCAAGATTTGGGGGAGGGAGGATACGAGCAGTACTTC
TRBV15,TRBJ2-1,.,TRBD2,CATSRDVLAGGSDEQFF,TGTGCCACCAGCAGAGACGTACTAGCGGGAGGGTCGGATGAGCAGTTCTTC
TRBV7-8,TRBJ2-2,.,.,CASSFSGAGELFF,TGTGCCAGCAGCTTTTCGGGAGCCGGGGAGCTGTTTTTT
TRBV10-3,TRBJ1-2,.,TRBD1,CAIRERTGNYGYTF,TGTGCCATCAGAGAACGGACAGGAAACTATGGCTACACCTTC
TRBV6-6,TRBJ1-5,.,.,CASSHPGYSNQPQHF,TGTGCCAGCAGTCACCCTGGGTATAGCAATCAGCCCCAGCATTTT
TRBV21-1,TRBJ2-5,few,.,CASRRARETQYF,TGTGCCAGCAGGAGGGCAAGAGAGACCCAGTACTTC
TRBV5-1,TRBJ1-1,.,.,CASSSGQVQNTEAFF,TGCGCCAGCAGCTCGGGGCAGGTTCAGAACACTGAAGCTTTCTTT
TRBV5-1,TRBJ2-5,few,.,CASSEEGETQYF,TGCGCCAGCAGCGAGGAAGGAGAGACCCAGTACTTC
TRBV29-1,TRBJ1-1,.,.,CSVELSKNTEAFF,TGCAGCGTTGAACTCAGTAAGAACACTGAAGCTTTCTTT
TRBV6-6,TRBJ2-5,.,.,CASSYPRETQYF,TGTGCCAGCAGTTACCCCCGGGAGACCCAGTACTTC
TRBV29-1,TRBJ2-7,.,TRBD1,CSAGTGGYEQYF,TGCAGCGCCGGGACAGGGGGCTACGAGCAGTACTTC
TRBV7-9,TRBJ2-2,.,TRBD1,CALGTGLNTGELFF,TGTGCCCTCGGGACAGGGCTAAACACCGGGGAGCTGTTTTTT
TRBV29-1,TRBJ1-2,.,.,CSGGGRSAGGYTF,TGCAGCGGGGGGGGACGGAGTGCGGGTGGATACACCTTC
TRBV4-1,TRBJ2-7,.,TRBD2,CASSQGSGRPTYEQYF,TGCGCCAGCAGCCAGGGTAGCGGGAGGCCTACCTACGAGCAGTACTTC
TRBV11-1,TRBJ2-7,few,.,CASGTLSYEQYF,TGTGCCAGCGGGACTCTTTCCTACGAGCAGTACTTC
TRBV29-1,TRBJ2-1,once,TRBD1,CSVSGTGVGEQFF,TGCAGCGTTAGCGGGACAGGGGTTGGTGAGCAGTTCTTC
TRBV14,TRBJ2-5,.,TRBD2,CASSPDLTSGRSKETQYF,TGTGCCAGCAGCCCCGATCTGACTAGCGGGAGGTCTAAAGAGACCCAGTACTTC
TRBV28,TRBJ1-1,.,TRBD1,CASSVTGAVMNTEAFF,TGTGCCAGCAGTGTGACAGGGGCTGTTATGAACACTGAAGCTTTCTTT
TRBV11-2,TRBJ1-2,.,.,CASSLGYNYGYTF,TGTGCCAGCAGCTTAGGGTACAACTATGGCTACACCTTC
TRBV5-6,TRBJ2-1,.,.,CASSLRRYEQFF,TGTGCCAGCAGCTTAAGGCGTTATGAGCAGTTCTTC
TRBV30,TRBJ2-1,.,.,CAWSVGPYNEQFF,TGTGCCTGGAGTGTAGGCCCTTACAATGAGCAGTTCTTC
TRBV6-5,TRBJ1-3,.,.,CASSSGRGGNTIYF,TGTGCCAGCAGTTCGGGCAGAGGCGGAAACACCATATATTTT
TRBV4-3,TRBJ1-2,.,.,CASSQGVGNYGYTF,TGCGCCAGCAGTCAAGGGGTCGGAAACTATGGCTACACCTTC
TRBV30,TRBJ2-1,.,TRBD2,CAWDSSGDNEQFF,TGTGCCTGGGACTCTAGCGGGGACAATGAGCAGTTCTTC
TRBV29-1,TRBJ1-4,few,.,CSGVDSLAGEKLFF,TGCAGCGGGGTGGACAGTTTGGCGGGTGAAAAACTGTTTTTT
TRBV27,TRBJ2-7,.,.,CASREGQSYEQYF,TGTGCCAGCAGGGAGGGACAGTCCTACGAGCAGTACTTC
TRBV5-5,TRBJ1-2,.,.,CASSFGGVVLF,TGTGCCAGCAGCTTCGGAGGGGTTGTCCTGTTC
TRBV5-6,TRBJ2-1,once,TRBD1,CASSSETGALSYNEQFF,TGTGCCAGCAGCTCGGAAACAGGGGCGCTTTCCTACAATGAGCAGTTCTTC
TRBV9,TRBJ2-3,.,.,CASSVEGFDTQYF,TGTGCCAGCAGCGTCGAGGGGTTCGATACGCAGTATTTT